The 13 T cell receptor beta chains below all came from one sample that was sequenced in a study of blood T cell repertoires in COVID-19. The protocol was immunoSEQ multiplex PCR, while the TCRdb copy is restricted to in-frame clones and leaves out a portion. The sample holds approximately 170,000 clones, roughly 83% seen once. Sequenced: PBMCs or T cells enriched from blood (not recorded which). Source of these receptors: a woman between 45 and 65 years old who had recovered from COVID-19.

A single count supports this clone. The chain uses TRBV29-1 and TRBJ2-7; maybe TRBD1 (6 bases). The germline V gene has CDR1 SQVTM and CDR2 ANQGSEA. V shed 1 base and J shed 3 bases, with 22 bases lying between them. The CDR3 loop spans 17 amino acids. The CDR3 DNA is TGCAGCGTTGAAGGCCCGAGACATGGACAGATGGTCTACGAGCAGTACGTC. It is translated as CSVEGPRHGQMVYEQYV.

This clone was detected only a few times. The V and J genes are TRBV6-5 and TRBJ2-7; 10 bases fit TRBD1. V lost 6 bases and J lost 6; bases outside the gene matches: 5. The length of the CDR3 is 13 residues. In germline, CDR1 is MNHEY, CDR2 SVGAGI. The CDR3, as DNA: TGTGCCAGCAGCGTTGGGACAGGGGTCGAGCAGTACGTC. Its protein is CASSVGTGVEQYV.

The gene calls are TRBV19 and TRBJ1-5; D is unresolved. CDR3 length equals 15 residues. The germline V gene encodes CDR1 LNHDA and CDR2 SQIVND (reference sequence). The V and J ends lost 1 base and 4 bases respectively, with 11 bases between them. CDR3 nucleotides: TGTGCCAGTAGTATAGTAAACACAAATAATCAGCCCCAGCATTTT. Protein: CASSIVNTNNQPQHF.

This clone has more than one count but fewer than ten. This sequence joins TRBV19 and TRBJ1-2; 7 bases agree with TRBD1. V was pared by 7 bases and J by 4 bases, with 12 bases of the junction left unmatched. Per germline, CDR1 LNHDA and CDR2 SQIVND (reference sequence). The CDR3 covers 15 residues. The CDR3 spells CASIAPEQGIYGYTF. The CDR3 DNA follows: TGTGCCAGTATTGCCCCCGAACAGGGGATCTATGGCTACACCTTC.

The chain has TRBV7-2 and TRBJ1-2; 12 bases fit TRBD1. Trimming at V came to 0 bases and at J to 8 bases, leaving 10 bases not matched to a gene. The CDR3 is made up of 17 amino acids. In germline, CDR1 is SGHTA, CDR2 FQGNSA. The CDR3: CASSLAGTGGALRGYTF. The DNA for the CDR3 is TGTGCCAGCAGCTTAGCGGGGACAGGGGGCGCCCTAAGAGGCTACACCTTC.

The DNA of the CDR3 is TGTGCCAGCTCCCTCGCCGGGGTAGATACGCAGTATTTT. Protein sequence: CASSLAGVDTQYF. The chain has TRBV11-3 and TRBJ2-3; possibly TRBD2 for D (5 bases). The CDR3 is 13 residues long. From germline, CDR1 is SGHNT and CDR2 YENEEA. Between the trimmed V and J ends, which lost 8 bases and 5 bases, there was a span of 14 bases.

The genes are TRBV7-9 and TRBJ1-5; D is undetermined. V was pared by 3 bases and J by 1 base, with 10 bases between. The germline CDR1 and CDR2 sequences are SEHNR and FQNEAQ (reference sequence). The CDR3 is 15 residues long. The CDR3: CASSFGTASNQPQHF. The DNA for the CDR3 is TGTGCCAGCAGCTTCGGTACAGCAAGCAATCAGCCCCAGCATTTT.

The V gene is TRBV6-5, the J gene TRBJ1-4; 10 bases line up with TRBD1. In germline, CDR1 is MNHEY, CDR2 SVGAGI. This CDR3 contains 13 residues. V gave up 9 bases and J gave up 8 bases; unmatched junction bases: 6. CDR3: CASDRGREEKLFF. The DNA for the CDR3 is TGTGCCAGTGACAGGGGGCGCGAGGAAAAACTGTTTTTT.

Concerning this clone: At one end, the junction sequence differs from germline, possibly due to a read error. This chain connects TRBV6-2 or TRBV6-3 to TRBJ1-4, with D uncertain. CDR3 length equals 11 residues. Per germline, CDR1 MNHEY and CDR2 SVGEGT. CDR3 bases: TGTGCCAGCACTTACGGGAGGGAACTGTTTTTT. The encoded protein is CASTYGRELFF.

V and J are TRBV2 and TRBJ1-2; weak D call: TRBD1 (6 bases). The CDR3 consists of 17 residues. The V and J ends lost 6 bases and 3 bases respectively, with 23 bases between them. Germline loops: CDR1 SNHLY, CDR2 FYNNEI. CDR3 sequence reads: CASRPRRGVDLDYGYTF. The CDR3 coding sequence is TGTGCCAGCAGACCCCGCAGGGGCGTCGACCTTGACTATGGCTACACCTTC.

The V gene is TRBV11-2, the J gene TRBJ1-6; the D gene is possibly TRBD1 (5 bases). Trimming cost V 5 bases and J 7 bases, with 9 bases left between them. This CDR3 region has 13 residues. Per the germline V gene, CDR1 is SGHAT and CDR2 is FQNNGV. The CDR3 here is CASSQTENSPLHF. In DNA, the CDR3 is TGTGCCAGCAGCCAGACAGAGAATTCACCCCTCCACTTT.

The table lists this clone with a count of one. The rearrangement uses TRBV11-2 and TRBJ1-1, with a possible D match to TRBD1 (5 bases). Deletions cut 1 base from V and 4 bases from J, with 13 bases between. There are 15 residues in the CDR3. Looked up from germline, CDR1 is SGHAT and CDR2 is FQNNGV. In DNA, the CDR3 is TGTGCCAGCAGCTTAGTCCCCCAGGGCCTCACTGAAGCTTTCTTT. This sequence encodes CASSLVPQGLTEAFF.

Only one count was recorded for this clone. The genes are TRBV7-2 and TRBJ1-4; 11 bases fit TRBD1. Looked up from germline, CDR1 is SGHTA and CDR2 is FQGNSA. This CDR3 is built from 17 residues. V was pared by 2 bases and J by 7 bases, with 9 bases of the junction left unmatched. The CDR3 region has the DNA TGTGCCAGCAGCTTAAGATTGAAGGGACAGGGGGTTGAAAAACTGTTTTTT. It codes for CASSLRLKGQGVEKLFF. Full variable domain (outside the CDR3, taken from reference TRBV7-2 and TRBJ1-4): GAGVSQSPSNKVTEKGKDVELRCDPISGHTALYWYRQSLGQGLEFLIYFQGNSAPDKSGLPSDRFSAERTGGSVSTLTIQRTQQEDSAVYLCASSLRLKGQGVEKLFFGSGTQLSVL.